The 6 T cell receptor beta chains listed next were all sequenced from one sample in a study of CD8+ T cells in alopecia areata. Reverse transcribed after extraction, RNA yielded cDNA as the sequencing template. The protocol was immunoSEQ multiplex PCR, while the TCRdb copy is restricted to in-frame clones and leaves out a portion. The top ten hold 0.99% of the sample, which has 130,000 to 150,000 clones, approximately 50% seen once. The sequences come from CD4+ T cells sorted from blood, collected at week 0. Receptors originate from a human donor with alopecia areata.

The gene calls are TRBV7-9 and TRBJ2-1; tentatively, D is TRBD2 (7 bases). CDR1 is SEHNR and CDR2 is FQNEAQ in the germline V gene (reference sequence). Trimming removed 4 bases at V and 10 bases at J, with 26 bases between. This CDR3 comprises 17 residues. The CDR3 sequence: CASSSAGAAGLVSEQFF. The CDR3 nucleotides read TGTGCCAGCAGCTCGGCGGGGGCGGCGGGCCTGGTATCCGAGCAGTTCTTC.

The genes are TRBV4-1 and TRBJ2-1; no firm D call. V dropped 2 bases and J dropped 4 bases, with 0 bases sitting between them. CDR1 is MGHRA and CDR2 is YSYEKL in the germline V gene. This CDR3 contains 11 residues. CDR3 DNA: TGCGCCAGCAGCCAATACAATGAGCAGTTCTTC. Protein product: CASSQYNEQFF.

CDR3 in amino acids: CASSSGTSGLEQYF. CDR3 in DNA: TGCGCCAGCAGCTCCGGGACTAGCGGTTTGGAGCAGTACTTC. This rearrangement joins TRBV5-1 to TRBJ2-5; 11 bases fit TRBD2. V was clipped by 3 bases and J by 11 bases; unmatched bases: 9. The germline V gene encodes CDR1 SGHRS and CDR2 YFSETQ. The CDR3 totals 14 residues.

This chain uses TRBV7-9 with TRBJ1-1; possibly TRBD1 for D (6 bases). Looked up from germline, CDR1 is SEHNR and CDR2 is FQNEAQ (reference sequence). The V gene lost 4 bases and the J gene lost 5 bases, with 14 bases spanning the gap. The CDR3 runs 14 residues. CDR3 residues: CASSSYREGTEAFF. In DNA, the CDR3 is TGTGCCAGCAGCTCCTACAGGGAGGGAACTGAAGCTTTCTTT.

The rearrangement links TRBV4-1 to TRBJ2-5, with 7 positions matching TRBD2. The CDR3 spans 16 residues. The trim removed 6 bases at V and 4 bases at J, leaving 14 bases unmatched. Per germline, CDR1 MGHRA and CDR2 YSYEKL. The CDR3 DNA follows: TGCGCCAGCAGGCGAAAGTGGGTGGGAGGGGTAGAGACCCAGTACTTC. It is translated as CASRRKWVGGVETQYF.

The chain recombines TRBV5-6 with TRBJ2-1; 8 nucleotides agree with TRBD2. Germline CDR1 is SGHDT and CDR2 is YYEEEE. This CDR3 has 19 amino acids. Losses at the gene ends were 4 bases for V and 7 bases for J; bases not matched to a gene: 22. This chain's CDR3 is CASSPPWIMREESRNEQFF. CDR3 bases: TGTGCCAGCAGCCCGCCGTGGATTATGCGGGAGGAGTCGAGGAATGAGCAGTTCTTC.